This T cell receptor beta chain was obtained from a study of cytomegalovirus exposure and HLA in healthy donors. Notes on the study in general: The study designated about 160 TCR beta chains cytomegalovirus-associated. An analysis that was carried out later associated 16,000 or so TCR beta sequences with HLA alleles at 0.05 false discovery rate. Later analysis associated a missense DCLRE1C variant with TCR beta V- and J-gene trimming.

CDR3 length: 13 amino acids. Germline values: CDR1 SEHNR, CDR2 FQNEAQ (reference sequence). Unmatched junction bases numbered 4, after V lost 5 bases and J lost 4 bases. This clone appeared a few times. Its antigen is currently unknown. This CDR3 is also generated by other DNA sequences in the sample. The study ran its PCR with 60 Vbeta and 13 Jbeta primers. Assay used: immunoSEQ multiplex PCR; TCRdb lists only in-frame clones, some missing. Of around 200,000 clones detected, 80% appear once; the ten largest clones hold roughly 0.7%. The sequence derives from a boy between 10 and 17 years old in good health and CMV-seronegative. The J gene is TRBJ1-1, the V gene TRBV7-9, with 7 bases matching TRBD1. Material: PBMCs. CDR3: CASSLDRVTEAFF. In DNA form, the CDR3 reads TGTGCCAGCAGCCTTGACAGGGTCACTGAAGCTTTCTTT.